What follows are 16 T cell receptor beta chains derived from one specimen sequenced in a study of blood T cell repertoires in COVID-19. Sequencing was performed with immunoSEQ multiplex PCR; in TCRdb, only in-frame clones are kept and a portion is missing. Found here are more than 55,000 clones, 85% to 90% of them singletons; the top ten hold 18%. Sequencing input: peripheral blood. These receptors originate from a woman aged 55-70 years with COVID-19, enrolled during active disease.

This chain joins TRBV19 and TRBJ2-5; D is undetermined. Germline V gene lookup returns CDR1 LNHDA and CDR2 SQIVND (reference sequence). V was clipped by 3 bases and J by 4 bases, with 18 bases between them. This CDR3 contains 16 residues. CDR3 sequence: CASSIDTALKAETQYF. The CDR3 region has the DNA TGTGCCAGTAGTATTGACACTGCCTTGAAGGCAGAGACCCAGTACTTC.

The rearrangement joins TRBV16 to TRBJ2-7; maybe TRBD1 (5 bases). This CDR3 is built from 14 residues. V gave up 0 bases and J gave up 1 base, with 7 bases separating them. Germline assignment: CDR1 KGHSY and CDR2 FQNENV. CDR3 sequence: CASSQSGASYEQYF. The CDR3 DNA follows: TGTGCCAGCAGCCAATCAGGGGCTTCCTACGAGCAGTACTTC.

With regard to this clone: Compared with germline, one end of the junction differs, possibly owing to a read error. The chain couples TRBV11-1 to TRBJ1-1, with D uncertain. Germline CDR1 reads SGHAT; CDR2 reads FQDESV (reference sequence). This CDR3 region has 14 residues. As DNA, the CDR3 is TGTGCCAGCAGCTTAGTAAAGGCGGGCCCTGAGGCTTTCTTT. Its protein product is CASSLVKAGPEAFF.

This chain connects TRBV9 to TRBJ2-7; 10 bases map to TRBD1. The germline CDR1 and CDR2 sequences are SGDLS and YYNGEE. V shed 4 bases and J 6 bases; nucleotides not matched to a gene: 10. This CDR3 is 15 amino acids long. CDR3 nucleotides: TGTGCCAGCAGCTTCCGGGACAGGGGTGTTAGCGAGCAGTACTTC. Translating it yields CASSFRDRGVSEQYF.

The chain employs TRBV6-6 and TRBJ2-7; D possibly corresponds to TRBD2 (6 bases). Germline V lookup: CDR1 MNHNY, CDR2 SVGAGI (reference sequence). Between the trimmed V and J ends, which lost 11 bases and 0 bases, there was a span of 11 bases. This CDR3 region has 12 residues. This CDR3 is CAAGTSSYEQYF. CDR3 DNA sequence: TGTGCCGCGGGGACCTCCTCCTACGAGCAGTACTTC.

The rearrangement uses TRBV9 and TRBJ1-5; D might be TRBD1 (6 bases). Germline CDR1 reads SGDLS; CDR2 reads YYNGEE. CDR3 length equals 15 residues. Trimming removed 3 bases at V and 0 bases at J, with 10 bases between. This chain's CDR3 is CASSEDSYSNQPQHF. The CDR3 region has the DNA TGTGCCAGCAGCGAGGACAGTTATAGCAATCAGCCCCAGCATTTT.

As concerns this clone: The germline gene is not matched at one end of the junction; a read error may be the cause. This rearrangement joins TRBV7-7 to TRBJ2-5; 9 bases agree with TRBD2. The CDR3 totals 16 residues. Germline CDR1 reads SSHAT; CDR2 reads FNYEAQ (reference sequence). In DNA form, the CDR3 reads TGTGCTAGCAGCTTTGGTAGCGGGAGCCACCAAGAGACCCAGTACTTC. Translated, it gives CASSFGSGSHQETQYF.

This CDR3 is CASGSGRIFFYEQYF. The DNA for the CDR3 is TGTGCCAGCGGTAGCGGCCGAATTTTTTTCTACGAGCAGTACTTC. The chain couples TRBV6-6 to TRBJ2-7, with D perhaps matching TRBD2 (6 bases). Germline V gene data show CDR1 as MNHNY and CDR2 as SVGAGI (reference sequence). Trimming left V 8 bases short and J 3 bases short, with 20 bases between. The CDR3 is made up of 15 amino acids.

This chain joins TRBV9 and TRBJ2-1; 11 bases match TRBD2. The germline V gene has CDR1 SGDLS and CDR2 YYNGEE. V dropped 4 bases and J dropped 3; count of bases not matched to a gene: 0. The CDR3 totals 14 residues. This CDR3 is CASSTSGSYNEQFF. The CDR3 nucleotides read TGTGCCAGCAGCACTAGCGGGAGCTACAATGAGCAGTTCTTC. Variable domain in full (rest from reference TRBV9 and TRBJ2-1): DSGVTQTPKHLITATGQRVTLRCSPRSGDLSVYWYQQSLDQGLQFLIQYYNGEERAKGNILERFSAQQFPDLHSELNLSSLELGDSALYFCASSTSGSYNEQFFGPGTRLTVL.

The rearrangement links TRBV4-3 to TRBJ1-4; no definite D call. The CDR3 sequence is 14 residues long. Germline CDR1 reads LGHNA; CDR2 reads YSLEER. The V gene lost 3 bases and the J gene lost 4 bases, with 9 bases spanning the gap. The CDR3 DNA reads TGCGCCAGCAGCCAGGGAGGGTTTAATGAAAAACTGTTTTTT. It codes for CASSQGGFNEKLFF.

This sequence joins TRBV7-2 and TRBJ2-7; a weak D match, TRBD2 (6 bases). Trimming left V 5 bases short and J 4 bases short, with 12 bases between. The CDR3 totals 13 residues. The germline V gene has CDR1 SGHTA and CDR2 FQGNSA. The CDR3 nucleotides are TGTGCCAGCAGCCTGGGGGGAATTTACGAGCAGTACTTC. It specifies CASSLGGIYEQYF.

The gene calls are TRBV7-2 and TRBJ2-1; TRBD2 agrees at 13 bases. Germline assignment: CDR1 SGHTA and CDR2 FQGNSA. The trim removed 5 bases at V and 3 bases at J, leaving 10 bases unmatched. CDR3 size: 18 residues. The CDR3 DNA reads as TGTGCCAGCAGCCGGTTCGTGACTAGCGGGAGGTTCTACAATGAGCAGTTCTTC. This gives the protein CASSRFVTSGRFYNEQFF.

The chain uses TRBV10-3 and TRBJ1-5; 9 positions match TRBD1. The V segment lost 6 bases and the J segment 5 bases; nucleotides outside the gene matches: 2. The CDR3 is 13 amino acids. The germline V gene encodes CDR1 ENHRY and CDR2 SYGVKD. CDR3: CAISGTGHQPQHF. The CDR3 bases are TGTGCCATCAGCGGGACAGGGCATCAGCCCCAGCATTTT.

The chain has TRBV4-3 and TRBJ2-3; perhaps TRBD1 as D (5 bases). The CDR3 length is 16 residues. Trimming took off 0 bases at V and 0 bases at J, with 10 bases between the two ends. Germline values: CDR1 LGHNA, CDR2 YSLEER. CDR3 in amino acids: CASSQDGARSTDTQYF. The CDR3 nucleotides are TGCGCCAGCAGCCAAGATGGGGCCCGTAGCACAGATACGCAGTATTTT.

This chain joins TRBV7-2 and TRBJ2-7, with D possibly matching TRBD1 (5 bases). The germline V and J ends were trimmed by 0 bases and 2 bases, with 11 bases remaining between them. Germline V gene sequence: CDR1 SGHTA, CDR2 FQGNSA. There are 15 residues in the CDR3. The CDR3 sequence is CASSLATGQAYEQYF. The DNA of the CDR3 is TGTGCCAGCAGCTTAGCTACAGGTCAGGCCTACGAGCAGTACTTC. The complete variable domain, with remaining parts taken from reference TRBV7-2 and TRBJ2-7, reads GAGVSQSPSNKVTEKGKDVELRCDPISGHTALYWYRQSLGQGLEFLIYFQGNSAPDKSGLPSDRFSAERTGGSVSTLTIQRTQQEDSAVYLCASSLATGQAYEQYFGPGTRLTVT.

The V and J genes are TRBV5-8 and TRBJ1-5, with 8 bases that match TRBD1. The germline gives CDR1 SGHTS, CDR2 YDEGEE. The V segment lost 0 bases and the J segment 0 bases; nucleotides outside the gene matches: 5. CDR3 length: 17 amino acids. This chain's CDR3 is CASSLAGGEYSNQPQHF. The CDR3 nucleotides are TGTGCCAGCAGCTTGGCAGGGGGCGAATATAGCAATCAGCCCCAGCATTTT.